This TCR beta chain was identified during a study of T-cell reconstitution after alpha-beta-depleted transplantation in children. Points from the study as a whole: Fresh T-cell production supplied most of the T-cell counts and diversity seen one year after transplant.

J lost 8 bases, V lost 3 bases, and 10 bases had no gene match. Per germline, CDR1 DFQATT and CDR2 SNEGSKA (reference sequence). CDR3 length equals 14 residues. Researchers prepared the TCRbeta library using unique molecular identifiers, the study reports. MiXCR, run by TCRdb on the PCR reads, gives a single entry per CDR3 protein. The sample holds 480,000 or so distinct CDR3 sequences, more than 9% seen once. This clonotype was seen many times. Its antigen is not identified. This chain joins TRBV20-1 and TRBJ2-1; 7 bases are shared with TRBD2. The sequence derives from a child aged 2-15 years with inherited bone marrow failure, due to receive a stem cell transplant. The sample consisted of PBMCs, taken before TCRalphabeta/CD19-depleted stem cell transplant. CDR3 sequence (DNA): TGCAGTGCTAGTAAGGGCGGGAGCGTTCATGAGCAGTTCTTC. Translation gives CSASKGGSVHEQFF.